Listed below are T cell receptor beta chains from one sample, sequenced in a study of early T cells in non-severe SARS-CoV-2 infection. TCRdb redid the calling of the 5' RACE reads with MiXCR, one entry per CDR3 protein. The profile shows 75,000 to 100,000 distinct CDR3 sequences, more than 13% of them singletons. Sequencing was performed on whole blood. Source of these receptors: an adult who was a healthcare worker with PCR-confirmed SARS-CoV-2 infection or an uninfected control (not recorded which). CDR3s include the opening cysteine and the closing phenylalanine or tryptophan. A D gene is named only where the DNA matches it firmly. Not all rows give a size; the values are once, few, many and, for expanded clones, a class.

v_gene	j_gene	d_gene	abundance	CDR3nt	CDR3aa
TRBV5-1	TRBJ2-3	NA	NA	TGCGCCAGCAGCTTGGACAGCCTCACAGATACGCAGTATTTT	CASSLDSLTDTQYF
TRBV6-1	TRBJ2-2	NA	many	TGTGCCAGCACCGTAGACAGGCCAAACACCGGGGAGCTGTTTTTT	CASTVDRPNTGELFF
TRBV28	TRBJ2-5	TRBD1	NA	TGTGCCAGCCGGGCAGGGGGCGAAGAGACCCAGTACTTC	CASRAGGEETQYF
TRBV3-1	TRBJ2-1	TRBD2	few	TGTGCCAGCAGCCAAGAACCCCTAGCGGGGGGTAACACCAATGAGCAGTTCTTC	CASSQEPLAGGNTNEQFF
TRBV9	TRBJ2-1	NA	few	TGTGCCAGCAGCGTAGATCGCGGGCAGCAGTTCTTC	CASSVDRGQQFF
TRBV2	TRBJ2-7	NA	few	TGTGCCAGCAGTGTCATAGGGGAATATACCTACGAGCAGTACTTC	CASSVIGEYTYEQYF
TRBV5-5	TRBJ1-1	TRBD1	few	TGTGCCAGCAGCTCCTCGCTGGGGAGGAACAGGGGGAGGAACACTGAAGCTTTCTTT	CASSSSLGRNRGRNTEAFF
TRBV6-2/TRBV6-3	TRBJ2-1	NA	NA	TGTGCCAGCCGGGGGAGCTCCTACAATGAGCAGTTCTTC	CASRGSSYNEQFF
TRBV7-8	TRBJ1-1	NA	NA	TGTGCCAGCAGCTCTACAGGGATTACTGAAGCTTTCTTT	CASSSTGITEAFF
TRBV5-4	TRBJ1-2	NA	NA	TGTGCCAGCAGCCCCCTGGGGGCAGGCTCGAGTTATGGCTACACCTTC	CASSPLGAGSSYGYTF
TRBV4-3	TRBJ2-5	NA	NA	TGCGCCAGCAGCCAGGTCTTGGGAGCGCAGGGGACCCAGTACTTC	CASSQVLGAQGTQYF
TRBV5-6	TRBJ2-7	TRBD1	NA	TGTGCCAGCAGCAGGACAGGGGTCCACGAGCAGTACTTC	CASSRTGVHEQYF
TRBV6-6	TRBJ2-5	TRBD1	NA	TGTGCCAGCAGTCTCCGGACAGGGTCGAACCAAGAGACCCAGTACTTC	CASSLRTGSNQETQYF
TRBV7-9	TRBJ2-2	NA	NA	TGTGCCAGCAGCTTCGGTCTCGATGGGGAGCTGTTTTTT	CASSFGLDGELFF
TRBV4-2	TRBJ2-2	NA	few	TGTGCCAGCCGTCGAGGAAAGGGCGTAGAGAACACCGGGGAGCTGTTTTTT	CASRRGKGVENTGELFF